This passage covers 18 T cell receptor beta chains from one sample sequenced in a study of CD8+ T cells in alopecia areata. It was cDNA, reverse transcribed from extracted RNA, that served as the sequencing template. Measured with immunoSEQ multiplex PCR; TCRdb has only the in-frame clones, and not every one. The data hold 180,000 or so clones, with 65% to 75% observed a single time. The sequencing here drew on CD8+ T cells sorted from blood, taken at week 0. The receptors originated from a human donor with alopecia areata.

The CDR3 DNA reads as TGTGCCAGCAGCTCGGGGGGTCGCAATGAGCAGTTCTTC. Protein product: CASSSGGRNEQFF. The chain links TRBV4-2 to TRBJ2-1; 7 bases match TRBD2. Germline V gene data show CDR1 as LGHNA and CDR2 as YNFKEQ. V lost 5 bases to trimming and J lost 6 bases; unmatched junction nucleotides: 4. The CDR3 runs to 13 residues.

This clone was seen a handful of times. This chain joins TRBV5-1 and TRBJ2-7; 11 positions match TRBD2. V trimming: 5 bases; J trimming: 4 bases; junction bases outside the gene matches: 8. CDR1 and CDR2 from the germline V gene are SGHRS and YFSETQ. The CDR3 is 15 amino acids. CDR3 coding DNA: TGCGCCAGCAGATATAGCGGGGGGGCCGGGTACGAGCAGTACTTC. It codes for CASRYSGGAGYEQYF.

J is TRBJ2-3 and V is TRBV13; D is perhaps TRBD1 or TRBD2 (5 bases each). CDR1 PRHDT and CDR2 FYEKMQ come from the germline V gene (reference sequence). With 4 bases removed from V and 11 bases from J, the gap between germline ends came to 19 bases. The CDR3 runs 14 residues. Written as DNA, the CDR3 is TGTGCCAGCAGCTCTCCCACGCCGGGACGCCTGCAGTATTTT. It codes for CASSSPTPGRLQYF.

The rearrangement links TRBV4-1 to TRBJ2-3; D is tentatively TRBD1 or TRBD2 (5 bases each). The CDR3 consists of 15 residues. V was trimmed by 7 bases and J by 1 base, leaving 15 bases between them. Germline values: CDR1 MGHRA, CDR2 YSYEKL. CDR3 in amino acids: CASNPARGGTDTQYF. Written as DNA, the CDR3 is TGCGCCAGCAACCCCGCGCGAGGGGGCACAGATACGCAGTATTTT.

This clone was detected only a few times. The chain has TRBV27 and TRBJ1-3; 12 nucleotides align to TRBD1. Losses at the gene ends were 5 bases for V and 7 bases for J; bases not matched to a gene: 9. The CDR3 runs 16 residues. CDR1 and CDR2 from the germline V gene are MNHEY and SMNVEV (reference sequence). For the CDR3, the DNA is TGTGCCAGCAGTCTCCGCGGGGGACAGGGGGCGAACACCATATATTTT. This gives the protein CASSLRGGQGANTIYF.

The V call is TRBV27, the J call TRBJ2-1; 12 bases are shared with TRBD2. The V and J ends lost 5 bases and 3 bases, in that order; junction bases with no gene match: 5. This CDR3 spans 16 amino acids. CDR1 is MNHEY and CDR2 is SMNVEV in the germline V gene (reference sequence). The CDR3: CASSNGLAGIYNEQFF. CDR3 in DNA: TGTGCCAGCAGTAATGGACTAGCGGGGATCTACAATGAGCAGTTCTTC.

This clone was found a few times. This sequence joins TRBV27 and TRBJ2-6; D unresolved. Germline V gives CDR1 MNHEY, CDR2 SMNVEV (reference sequence). Trimming stripped 5 bases from V and 1 base from J, with 6 bases between. The CDR3 sequence is 14 residues long. The CDR3 spells CASSPYSGANVLTF. For the CDR3, the DNA is TGTGCCAGCAGTCCGTATTCTGGGGCCAACGTCCTGACTTTC.

V usage is TRBV30 and J usage is TRBJ2-7; 9 bases map to TRBD2. The junction had 2 bases not matched to a gene; V was cut back by 2 bases and J by 0 bases. CDR1 is GTSNPN and CDR2 is SVGIG in the germline V gene (reference sequence). This CDR3 region has 14 residues. CDR3 coding DNA: TGTGCCTGGAGTAAGCGGGGGGTCTCCTACGAGCAGTACTTC. As protein: CAWSKRGVSYEQYF.

The CDR3 DNA sequence: TGTGCCAGCATAAACATAGATTCCTACAATGAGCAGTTCTTC. It translates to CASINIDSYNEQFF. The rearrangement joins TRBV2 to TRBJ2-1; no firm D call. From germline, CDR1 is SNHLY and CDR2 FYNNEI. There are 14 residues in the CDR3. V was clipped by 7 bases and J by 1 base, with 11 bases between them.

The J gene is TRBJ2-7, the V gene TRBV5-6; D might be TRBD2 (6 bases). The CDR3 sequence is 15 residues long. The germline CDR1 and CDR2 sequences are SGHDT and YYEEEE. Trimming left V 0 bases short and J 3 bases short, with 13 bases between. CDR3 DNA: TGTGCCAGCAGCTTGGCCCCGGGGGTAGTCTACGAGCAGTACTTC. Protein sequence: CASSLAPGVVYEQYF.

A word on this clone: Different DNA sequences within this sample yield the same CDR3. The chain has TRBV7-9 and TRBJ1-1, with D tentatively TRBD1 (5 bases). The CDR3 consists of 12 residues. Trimming pared 4 bases from V and 8 bases from J, leaving 11 bases between. Germline lookup yields CDR1 SEHNR and CDR2 FQNEAQ (reference sequence). This CDR3 reads CASSSGTGEAFF. The CDR3 DNA follows: TGTGCCAGCAGCTCTGGGACGGGGGAAGCTTTCTTT. The variable domain in full, completed from reference TRBV7-9 and TRBJ1-1, reads DTGVSQNPRHKITKRGQNVTFRCDPISEHNRLYWYRQTLGQGPEFLTYFQNEAQLEKSRLLSDRFSAERPKGSFSTLEIQRTEQGDSAMYLCASSSGTGEAFFGQGTRLTVV.

The CDR3 sequence is CASSPSGGFDEQFF. The CDR3 DNA follows: TGCGCCAGCAGTCCTAGCGGGGGTTTTGATGAGCAGTTCTTC. The V call is TRBV5-1, the J call TRBJ2-1, with TRBD2 identical over 10 bases. This CDR3 contains 14 residues. The V gene end was trimmed by 5 bases and the J gene end by 8 bases; junction bases not matched to a gene: 7. The germline CDR1 and CDR2 sequences are SGHRS and YFSETQ.

The chain's CDR3 is CATRSRGTIYF. The CDR3 DNA follows: TGTGCCACCCGGAGTAGGGGCACCATATATTTT. This chain links TRBV9 with TRBJ1-3; possible D gene TRBD1, 5 bases. The CDR3 length is 11 residues. Germline V gives CDR1 SGDLS, CDR2 YYNGEE. V was trimmed by 9 bases and J by 9 bases, leaving 13 bases between them. Complete variable domain (other parts from reference TRBV9 and TRBJ1-3): DSGVTQTPKHLITATGQRVTLRCSPRSGDLSVYWYQQSLDQGLQFLIQYYNGEERAKGNILERFSAQQFPDLHSELNLSSLELGDSALYFCATRSRGTIYFGEGSWLTVV.

Comments on this clone: This sample also contains other DNA sequences that code for the same CDR3. The chain carries TRBV29-1 and TRBJ2-7; 8 bases fit TRBD1. The CDR3 runs 13 residues. Losses at the gene ends were 6 bases for V and 0 bases for J; bases not matched to a gene: 4. CDR1 SQVTM and CDR2 ANQGSEA come from the germline V gene. The CDR3 DNA reads TGCAGCGTGGAGGGACAGGACTCCTACGAGCAGTACTTC. Its protein is CSVEGQDSYEQYF.

V and J are TRBV10-3 and TRBJ2-7, with TRBD1 matching over 7 bases. Germline V gene data show CDR1 as ENHRY and CDR2 as SYGVKD. V shed 4 bases, J shed 5 bases, and the junction held 11 bases outside the gene matches. The CDR3 is made up of 15 amino acids. CDR3 coding DNA: TGTGCCATCAGTGTTACAGGGGACGTTATTCACGAGCAGTACTTC. This encodes CAISVTGDVIHEQYF.

The chain uses TRBV4-1 and TRBJ1-2, with D unclear. V was cut by 1 base and J by 4 bases, with 10 bases left in between. CDR1 MGHRA and CDR2 YSYEKL come from the germline V gene. The CDR3 consists of 14 residues. CDR3 region: CASSQGSASYGYTF. DNA for the CDR3: TGCGCCAGCAGCCAAGGATCCGCGAGCTATGGCTACACCTTC.

The chain has TRBV30 and TRBJ2-7; 9 positions agree with TRBD1. V dropped 5 bases and J dropped 2; count of bases not matched to a gene: 10. Germline assignment: CDR1 GTSNPN and CDR2 SVGIG (reference sequence). The CDR3 is 15 amino acids. The CDR3: CAWDITGQGTYEQYF. The DNA of the CDR3 is TGTGCCTGGGACATAACGGGACAGGGAACCTACGAGCAGTACTTC.

The J gene is TRBJ1-1, the V gene TRBV7-2; 7 nucleotides line up with TRBD1. The V gene's germline CDR1 is SGHTA and CDR2 FQGNSA. J gave up 4 bases and V 0 bases, and 5 bases lay outside the gene matches. There are 15 residues in the CDR3. Here the CDR3 DNA reads TGTGCCAGCAGCTTAGCGGGAGGGGGCGGCACTGAAGCTTTCTTT. Its protein is CASSLAGGGGTEAFF.